Listed here are 14 T cell receptor beta chains from one sample, sequenced in a study of T cell changes during pregnancy in multiple sclerosis. Clones were sequenced by immunoSEQ multiplex PCR, and TCRdb holds only the in-frame ones, with some missing. Seen here are 75,000 to 100,000 clones, 92% observed once, and the top ten hold around 2.1%. This sample comprised peripheral blood, obtained after pregnancy. Every receptor here comes from a female donor in good health, enrolled as a control in a pregnancy study.

This clone was counted once. The chain recombines TRBV7-6 with TRBJ2-1; a possible D gene is TRBD2 (6 bases). The CDR3 covers 15 residues. Per the germline V gene, CDR1 is SGHVS and CDR2 is FNYEAQ. V was clipped by 2 bases and J by 2 bases, with 10 bases between them. CDR3 sequence: CASSLWGETYNEQFF. In DNA form, the CDR3 reads TGTGCCAGCAGCTTATGGGGGGAGACCTACAATGAGCAGTTCTTC.

In regard to this clone: A read error may account for a junction end that differs from germline. V gene TRBV6-5 combines with J gene TRBJ2-6; D possibly uses TRBD1 or TRBD2 (7 bases each). Per the germline V gene, CDR1 is MNHEY and CDR2 is SVGAGI. This CDR3 has 14 residues. The CDR3 coding sequence is TGTGCCTGCAGGGGGGGCTCTGGGGCCAACGTCCTGACTTTC. Its translation: CACRGGSGANVLTF.

This rearrangement joins TRBV4-1 to TRBJ2-5, with TRBD2 matching 8 bases. In germline, CDR1 is MGHRA, CDR2 YSYEKL. V was clipped by 0 bases and J by 4 bases; unmatched bases: 10. The CDR3 extends over 17 amino acids. This chain's CDR3 is CASSQDHASGYRETQYF. The CDR3 coding sequence is TGCGCCAGCAGCCAAGATCATGCTAGCGGGTACAGAGAGACCCAGTACTTC.

This clone has just one count. With only one base between it and a far larger clone, this is likely a read error. The rearrangement joins TRBV21-1 to TRBJ2-7; the table names TRBD1, a call not compared with the DNA. TRBV21-1 is marked as a pseudogene. The length of the CDR3 is 15 residues. DNA of the CDR3: TGTGCCGGCGGCGGTTACAGGGAGTTAGGCTACGAGCAGTACTTC. Amino acid sequence: CAGGGYRELGYEQYF.

CDR3 sequence reads: CASSLDRDSEAFF. The CDR3 DNA reads TGTGCCAGCAGCCTAGACAGGGACTCTGAAGCTTTCTTT. The V gene is TRBV4-2, the J gene TRBJ1-1; the match to TRBD1 covers 7 bases. The CDR3 sequence is 13 residues long. Trimming cost V 4 bases and J 6 bases; bases outside gene matches: 5. In germline, CDR1 is LGHNA, CDR2 YNFKEQ.

This clone was counted only a few times. The chain couples TRBV5-6 to TRBJ1-2, with TRBD1 as a possible D gene (6 bases). Trimming cost V 0 bases and J 6 bases, with 9 bases left between them. CDR1 is SGHDT, CDR2 YYEEEE, per germline. This CDR3 region has 13 residues. The CDR3 coding sequence is TGTGCCAGCAGCTTGGTAGGGGGGGATGGCTACACCTTC. This gives the protein CASSLVGGDGYTF. The variable domain in full, with the rest retrieved from reference TRBV5-6 and TRBJ1-2, is DAGVTQSPTHLIKTRGQQVTLRCSPKSGHDTVSWYQQALGQGPQFIFQYYEEEERQRGNFPDRFSGHQFPNYSSELNVNALLLGDSALYLCASSLVGGDGYTFGSGTRLTVV.

V and J are TRBV5-1 and TRBJ2-7; a possible D gene is TRBD1 (5 bases). There are 14 residues in the CDR3. V lost 0 bases and J lost 3, with 10 bases in between. Germline V gives CDR1 SGHRS, CDR2 YFSETQ. CDR3: CASSLEGVNYEQYF. DNA for the CDR3: TGCGCCAGCAGCTTGGAAGGGGTTAACTACGAGCAGTACTTC.

The chain carries TRBV9 and TRBJ2-3; 12 bases are shared with TRBD2. With 0 bases clipped from V and 2 bases from J, the junction kept 10 bases outside the gene matches. Germline assignment: CDR1 SGDLS and CDR2 YYNGEE. The CDR3 is made up of 19 amino acids. The CDR3 protein is CASSVEGGLAGTNTDTQYF. The CDR3 DNA reads as TGTGCCAGCAGCGTAGAGGGGGGACTAGCGGGTACAAACACAGATACGCAGTATTTT.

V is TRBV5-1 and J is TRBJ1-2, with a tentative D call TRBD1 (6 bases). The germline CDR1 and CDR2 sequences are SGHRS and YFSETQ. V dropped 4 bases and J dropped 8 bases, with 18 bases sitting between them. The CDR3 is 14 amino acids. This CDR3 reads CASSPTGPRGGYTF. The CDR3 DNA sequence: TGCGCCAGCAGCCCGACAGGCCCTCGGGGAGGCTACACCTTC.

This chain connects TRBV5-4 to TRBJ2-7; 7 nucleotides match TRBD1. CDR3 length: 14 amino acids. Germline values: CDR1 SGHNT, CDR2 YYREEE (reference sequence). The V segment lost 0 bases and the J segment 6 bases; nucleotides outside the gene matches: 6. The CDR3 spells CASSLEYRGPEQYF. Here the CDR3 DNA reads TGTGCCAGCAGCTTGGAGTATAGGGGGCCCGAGCAGTACTTC.

The chain is built from TRBV18 and TRBJ2-2, with D tentatively TRBD2 (5 bases). This CDR3 comprises 14 residues. The V and J ends lost 1 base and 6 bases respectively, with 9 bases between them. CDR1 and CDR2 (germline): KGHSH, LQKENI. CDR3 nucleotides: TGTGCCAGCTCACCACGGCGGGCCGCCGGGGAGCTGTTTTTT. It is translated as CASSPRRAAGELFF. Using reference TRBV18 and TRBJ2-2 for the parts outside the CDR3, the full variable domain is NAGVMQNPRHLVRRRGQEARLRCSPMKGHSHVYWYRQLPEEGLKFMVYLQKENIIDESGMPKERFSAEFPKEGPSILRIQQVVRGDSAAYFCASSPRRAAGELFFGEGSRLTVL.

With regard to this clone: Sequence at one end of the junction differs from germline and may be a read error. This chain connects TRBV7-7 to TRBJ2-7; tentatively, D is TRBD1 (5 bases). The CDR3 runs to 16 residues. The V gene's germline CDR1 is SSHAT and CDR2 FNYEAQ (reference sequence). The CDR3 DNA is TGTGCTAGCAGCCCCTTTCCAAGGGGTAGGATCTACGAGCAGTACTTC. Protein product: CASSPFPRGRIYEQYF.

The V and J genes are TRBV10-3 and TRBJ1-1; D is perhaps TRBD1 (5 bases). Germline values: CDR1 ENHRY, CDR2 SYGVKD. The length of the CDR3 is 12 residues. V was shortened by 4 bases and J by 7 bases, with 10 bases between the two germline ends. The DNA of the CDR3 is TGTGCCATCAGTGTGCCGGGGGGTGAAGCTTTCTTT. Translation gives CAISVPGGEAFF.

The chain links TRBV7-2 to TRBJ1-5, with D perhaps matching TRBD1 (5 bases). The CDR3 is 14 amino acids. Trimming took off 4 bases at V and 5 bases at J, with 12 bases between the two ends. The germline CDR1 and CDR2 sequences are SGHTA and FQGNSA. The CDR3 sequence: CASSSRGGDQPQHF. The DNA for the CDR3 is TGTGCCAGCAGCTCACGGGGGGGAGATCAGCCCCAGCATTTT.